This T cell receptor beta chain was recovered during a study of neurological immune-mediated disorders. At least ten counts were recorded for this clonotype. No antigen is known for it. The method for making cDNA was 5'RACE, and it used 10-nucleotide random UMIs. TCRdb recomputed calls from the 5' RACE reads with MiXCR, one row per CDR3 protein. The table shows roughly 80,000 distinct CDR3 sequences, with approximately 17% occurring only once. Regarding the study as a whole: There were no CDR3 amino acid sequences shared by expanded clones across subjects, a result suggesting private repertoires in all groups.

Germline values: CDR1 SEHNR, CDR2 FQNEAQ (reference sequence). The CDR3 consists of 15 residues. V dropped 2 bases and J dropped 3; count of bases not matched to a gene: 3. Volunteers attending a blood bank in Maryland, USA, served as healthy controls. The study built unsorted libraries from 2 million PBMCs kept at -80 C. The sample taken for sequencing was PBMCs. This sequence was found in a woman between 40 and 55 years old in good health. J is TRBJ2-3 and V is TRBV7-9; 9 nucleotides agree with TRBD2. CDR3 loop: CASSLKRGETDTQYF. CDR3 nucleotides: TGTGCCAGCAGCTTAAAGCGGGGGGAGACAGATACGCAGTATTTT.